These 20 T cell receptor beta chains came from one sample sequenced in a study of CXCR3 chemokines and chemotherapy response in bladder cancer. MiXCR, run by TCRdb on the PCR reads, gives a single entry per CDR3 protein. Here the sample spans about 8,100 distinct CDR3 sequences, about 12% being singletons. This sample was obtained from a patient whose treatment included neoadjuvant chemotherapy. The receptors were sampled from a human donor with bladder cancer that responded to neoadjuvant chemotherapy.

This clonotype was seen at least ten times. This chain uses TRBV5-6 with TRBJ1-2; D gene ambiguous. CDR3 length equals 16 residues. V was shortened by 0 bases and J by 4 bases, with 16 bases between the two germline ends. Germline CDR1 and CDR2: SGHDT and YYEEEE. The CDR3 protein is CASSLDLSPEGYGYTF. The CDR3, as DNA: TGTGCCAGCAGCTTGGACCTCTCCCCGGAGGGCTATGGCTACACCTTC.

This clonotype is judged medium-sized. V and J are TRBV6-1 and TRBJ2-5, with 15 bases lining up with TRBD2. The CDR3 loop spans 15 amino acids. V lost 6 bases and J lost 5; bases outside the gene matches: 4. CDR1 MNHNS and CDR2 SASEGT come from the germline V gene. The DNA for the CDR3 is TGTGCCAGCAGGTCCGGGACTAGCGGGGGGGAGACCCAGTACTTC. Amino acid sequence: CASRSGTSGGETQYF.

This clonotype has at least ten counts. This sequence joins TRBV18 and TRBJ2-5; 9 bases are a match to TRBD1. The trim removed 1 base at V and 4 bases at J, leaving 4 bases unmatched. CDR1 and CDR2 (germline): KGHSH, LQKENI. The CDR3 loop spans 15 amino acids. The CDR3 DNA is TGTGCCAGCTCACCACAACGGGGACAGGGAGAGACCCAGTACTTC. Amino acid sequence: CASSPQRGQGETQYF.

This clonotype is medium-sized by share. This chain links TRBV7-2 with TRBJ2-3; 14 bases line up with TRBD2. V lost 6 bases and J lost 7; bases outside the gene matches: 6. The CDR3 has 15 amino acids. Germline CDR1 and CDR2: SGHTA and FQGNSA. CDR3 sequence: CASRGTSGGGHTQYF. The CDR3 DNA follows: TGTGCCAGCAGAGGGACTAGCGGGGGAGGACATACGCAGTATTTT.

This clonotype was seen more than once but under ten times. The chain has TRBV20-1 and TRBJ1-1; D remains unclear. V was shortened by 3 bases and J by 8 bases, with 10 bases between the two germline ends. The CDR3 extends over 11 amino acids. Per germline, CDR1 DFQATT and CDR2 SNEGSKA (reference sequence). The CDR3 here is CSARRAGEAFF. The CDR3, as DNA: TGCAGTGCTAGGAGAGCCGGCGAAGCTTTCTTT.

V is TRBV12-3 or TRBV12-4 and J is TRBJ2-1, with 7 bases identical to TRBD1. CDR3 length: 15 residues. Trimming cost V 4 bases and J 8 bases; bases outside gene matches: 11. The CDR3 nucleotides are TGTGCCAGCAGTTCCCCCAGACAGGGTTGGCATGAGCAGTTCTTC. This gives the protein CASSSPRQGWHEQFF.

The chain links TRBV12-3 or TRBV12-4 to TRBJ1-6; D remains unclear. V was shortened by 4 bases and J by 8 bases, with 12 bases between the two germline ends. CDR3 length: 14 amino acids. The CDR3 sequence is CASSSEWSDSPLHF. Here the CDR3 DNA reads TGTGCCAGCAGTTCGGAATGGTCGGATTCACCCCTCCACTTT.

This clonotype was recorded many times. The chain couples TRBV7-2 to TRBJ1-5; 7 bases map to TRBD1. J was trimmed by 5 bases and V by 2 bases; bases with no gene match: 3. This CDR3 comprises 14 residues. Germline V CDR1 and CDR2: SGHTA, FQGNSA. CDR3 bases: TGTGCCAGCAGCTTACGTGGACAGGATCAGCCCCAGCATTTT. It yields the protein CASSLRGQDQPQHF.

This clonotype was seen ten or more times. The chain is built from TRBV11-1 and TRBJ1-1, with D maybe TRBD1 (5 bases). V was cut by 5 bases and J by 1 base, with 14 bases left in between. Per the germline V gene, CDR1 is SGHAT and CDR2 is FQDESV (reference sequence). The CDR3 length is 15 residues. The CDR3 reads CASSLYAGGNTEAFF. CDR3 in DNA: TGTGCCAGCAGCCTTTACGCCGGGGGGAACACTGAAGCTTTCTTT. Based on the CDR3 plus reference TRBV11-1 and TRBJ1-1, the full variable domain is EAEVAQSPRYKITEKSQAVAFWCDPISGHATLYWYRQILGQGPELLVQFQDESVVDDSQLPKDRFSAERLKGVDSTLKIQPAELGDSAMYLCASSLYAGGNTEAFFGQGTRLTVV.

In this sample, this clonotype turned up many times. The gene calls are TRBV7-9 and TRBJ2-7; no definite D call. From germline, CDR1 is SEHNR and CDR2 FQNEAQ (reference sequence). The CDR3 covers 13 residues. V gave up 3 bases and J gave up 7 bases, with 13 bases separating them. For the CDR3, the DNA is TGTGCCAGCAGCTTGCTCCCCAATACGGAGCAGTACTTC. This translates into CASSLLPNTEQYF.

This clonotype was seen more than once but under ten times. The genes are TRBV20-1 and TRBJ1-6; 12 bases map to TRBD1. Germline V gives CDR1 DFQATT, CDR2 SNEGSKA (reference sequence). V lost 4 bases, J lost 14 bases, and 9 bases stayed unmatched. This CDR3 region has 14 residues. The CDR3 DNA is TGCAGTGCTATCATCCGGGACAGGGGGCATACCCTCCACTTT. This encodes CSAIIRDRGHTLHF.

There are many counts of this clonotype. This chain links TRBV20-1 with TRBJ1-5, with TRBD1 matching 9 bases. Unmatched junction bases numbered 3, after V lost 1 base and J lost 2 bases. CDR1 and CDR2 from the germline V gene are DFQATT and SNEGSKA (reference sequence). The CDR3 runs 15 residues. CDR3 protein: CSARGDREGNQPQHF. The CDR3 coding sequence is TGCAGTGCTAGAGGGGACAGGGAAGGCAATCAGCCCCAGCATTTT.

In regard to this clonotype: Given a far larger clone just one base away, this is likely a sequencing read error. V and J are TRBV6-1 and TRBJ2-7, with 8 bases aligning to TRBD1. Trimming cost V 7 bases and J 7 bases; bases outside gene matches: 27. This CDR3 is 19 amino acids long. Germline CDR1 and CDR2: MNHNS and SASEGT. This chain's CDR3 is CASTGSGTGSSRGFDEQYF. The CDR3 coding sequence is TGTGCCAGCACTGGCTCCGGGACAGGTTCGTCAAGGGGTTTCGATGAGCAGTACTTC.

This clonotype is medium-sized by share. The genes are TRBV19 and TRBJ1-4, with 9 bases fitting TRBD1. With V trimmed by 5 bases and J by 15 bases, 4 bases remained unmatched. Germline-derived CDR1 and CDR2 are LNHDA and SQIVND (reference sequence). The CDR3 spans 11 residues. The CDR3 DNA is TGTGCCAGTAGTGAGGGGACAGGGTTGTTTTTT. Translating gives CASSEGTGLFF.

Many counts were recorded for this clonotype. CDR3 protein: CASSLFSASYGYTF. CDR3 DNA: TGTGCCAGCAGCTTGTTTTCAGCGAGCTATGGCTACACCTTC. The V and J genes are TRBV5-6 and TRBJ1-2; D remains ambiguous. The CDR3 has 14 residues. In germline, CDR1 is SGHDT, CDR2 YYEEEE. The germline V and J ends were trimmed by 1 base and 4 bases, with 11 bases remaining between them.

The rearrangement uses TRBV27 and TRBJ1-4; possibly TRBD1 for D (5 bases). CDR1 is MNHEY and CDR2 is SMNVEV in the germline V gene (reference sequence). The CDR3 totals 16 residues. The germline V and J ends were trimmed by 10 bases and 2 bases, with 20 bases remaining between them. DNA of the CDR3: TGTGCCACCCGCAGCGGCAGGGCGGTCACTAATGAAAAACTGTTTTTT. It translates to CATRSGRAVTNEKLFF. Supplemented by reference TRBV27 and TRBJ1-4, the full variable domain reads EAQVTQNPRYLITVTGKKLTVTCSQNMNHEYMSWYRQDPGLGLRQIYYSMNVEVTDKGDVPEGYKVSRKEKRNFPLILESPSPNQTSLYFCATRSGRAVTNEKLFFGSGTQLSVL.

This clonotype rates as medium-sized. V and J are TRBV7-2 and TRBJ2-3; no firm D call. Trimming cost V 5 bases and J 6 bases, with 9 bases left between them. The germline gives CDR1 SGHTA, CDR2 FQGNSA. The CDR3 runs to 12 residues. Here the CDR3 DNA reads TGTGCCAGCAGCCTCCTAACCGATACGCAGTATTTT. Translating it yields CASSLLTDTQYF.

Sample share makes this clonotype medium-sized. The chain links TRBV24-1 to TRBJ2-2; D is unclear. Trimming took 8 bases from V and 4 from J, leaving 7 bases between them. CDR1 and CDR2 from the germline V gene are KGHDR and SFDVKD. This CDR3 has 12 residues. For the CDR3, the DNA is TGTGCCACCACTGACGGCACCGGGGAGCTGTTTTTT. Protein: CATTDGTGELFF.

The J gene is TRBJ2-5, the V gene TRBV12-3 or TRBV12-4; TRBD2 matches at 8 bases. The ends lost 7 bases at V and 0 bases at J; junction bases unmatched: 1. CDR3 length: 13 residues. CDR3 region: CASTSGHQETQYF. For the CDR3, the DNA is TGTGCCAGCACTAGCGGGCACCAAGAGACCCAGTACTTC.

Many counts were recorded for this clonotype. CDR3 protein: CASSFLRGAYNSPLHF. The CDR3 bases are TGTGCCAGCAGCTTTCTCAGGGGTGCGTATAATTCACCCCTCCACTTT. V gene TRBV5-6 combines with J gene TRBJ1-6; D may be TRBD1 (6 bases). V was trimmed by 2 bases and J by 4 bases, leaving 13 bases between them. The V gene's germline CDR1 is SGHDT and CDR2 YYEEEE. The CDR3 covers 16 residues.